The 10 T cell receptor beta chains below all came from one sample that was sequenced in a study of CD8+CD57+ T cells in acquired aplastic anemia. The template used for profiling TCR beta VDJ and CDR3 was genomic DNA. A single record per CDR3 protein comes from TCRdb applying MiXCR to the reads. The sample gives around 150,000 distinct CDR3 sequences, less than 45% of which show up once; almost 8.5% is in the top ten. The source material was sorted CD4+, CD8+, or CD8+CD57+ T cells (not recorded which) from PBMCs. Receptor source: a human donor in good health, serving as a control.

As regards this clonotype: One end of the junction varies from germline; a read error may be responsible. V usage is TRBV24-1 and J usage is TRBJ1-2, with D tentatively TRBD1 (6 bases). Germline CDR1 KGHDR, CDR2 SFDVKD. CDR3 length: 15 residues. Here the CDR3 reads CASSYTRDNNYGYTF. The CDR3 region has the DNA TGTGCCAGCAGTTACACCCGGGACAATAACTATGGCTACACCTTC.

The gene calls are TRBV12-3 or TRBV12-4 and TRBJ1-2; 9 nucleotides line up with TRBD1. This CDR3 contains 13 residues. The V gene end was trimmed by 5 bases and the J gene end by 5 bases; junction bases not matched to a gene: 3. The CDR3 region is CASSQDRGYGYTF. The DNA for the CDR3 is TGTGCCAGCAGTCAAGACAGGGGGTATGGCTACACCTTC.

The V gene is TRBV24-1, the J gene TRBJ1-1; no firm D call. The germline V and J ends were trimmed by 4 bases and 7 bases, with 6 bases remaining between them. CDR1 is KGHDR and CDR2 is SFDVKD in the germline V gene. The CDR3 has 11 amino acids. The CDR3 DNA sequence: TGTGCCACCAGTGACCGACGTGAAGCTTTCTTT. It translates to CATSDRREAFF.

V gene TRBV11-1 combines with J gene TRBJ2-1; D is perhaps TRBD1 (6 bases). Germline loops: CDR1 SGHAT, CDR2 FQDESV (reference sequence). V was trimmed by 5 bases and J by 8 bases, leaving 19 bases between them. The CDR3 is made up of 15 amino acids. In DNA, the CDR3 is TGTGCCAGCAGCAAAGGGACATCAAAAGCGGATGAGCAGTTCTTC. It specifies CASSKGTSKADEQFF.

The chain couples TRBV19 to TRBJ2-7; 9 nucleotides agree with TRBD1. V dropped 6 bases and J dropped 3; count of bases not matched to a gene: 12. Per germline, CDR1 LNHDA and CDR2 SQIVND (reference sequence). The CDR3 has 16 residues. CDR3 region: CASRPTPGQGGYEQYF. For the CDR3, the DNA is TGTGCCAGTAGGCCAACCCCGGGACAGGGAGGCTACGAGCAGTACTTC.

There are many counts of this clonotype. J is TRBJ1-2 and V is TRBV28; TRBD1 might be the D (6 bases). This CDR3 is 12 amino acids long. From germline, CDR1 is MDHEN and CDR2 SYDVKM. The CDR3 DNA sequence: TGTGCGCTCGGGTCGGGGGCGCGGGGCTACACCTTC. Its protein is CALGSGARGYTF.

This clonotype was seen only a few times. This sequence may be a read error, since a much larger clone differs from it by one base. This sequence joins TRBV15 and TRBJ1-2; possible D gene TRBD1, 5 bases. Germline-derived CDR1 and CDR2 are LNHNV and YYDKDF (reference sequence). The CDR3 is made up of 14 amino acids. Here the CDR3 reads CATGRDGGGNGYTF. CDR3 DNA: TGTGCCACCGGCAGAGATGGGGGGGGGAATGGCTACACCTTC.

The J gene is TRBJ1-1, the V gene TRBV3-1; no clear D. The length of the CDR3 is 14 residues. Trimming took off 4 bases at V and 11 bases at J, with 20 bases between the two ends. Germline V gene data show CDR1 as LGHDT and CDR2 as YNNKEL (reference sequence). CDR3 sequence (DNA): TGTGCCAGCAGCCGAGATCGCCCAGCTCGGAGGGCTTTCTTT. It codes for CASSRDRPARRAFF.

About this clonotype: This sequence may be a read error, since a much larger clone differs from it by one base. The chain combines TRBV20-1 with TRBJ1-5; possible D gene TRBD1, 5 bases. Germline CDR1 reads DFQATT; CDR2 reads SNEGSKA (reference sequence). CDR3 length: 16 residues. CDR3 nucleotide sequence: TGCAGTGCTAGAGATTCTTACGGGACTAGCAATCAGCCCAAGCATTTT. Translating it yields CSARDSYGTSNQPKHF.

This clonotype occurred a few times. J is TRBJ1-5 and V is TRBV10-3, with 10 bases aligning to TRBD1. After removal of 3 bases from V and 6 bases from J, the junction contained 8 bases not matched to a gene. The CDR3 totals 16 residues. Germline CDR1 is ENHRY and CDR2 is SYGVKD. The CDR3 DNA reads TGTGCCATCAGTGATAGGGGACAGGGGTTGGGTCAGCCCCAGCATTTT. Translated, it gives CAISDRGQGLGQPQHF.